These T cell receptor beta chains were read from a single sample in a study of T cells in Graves' hyperthyroidism and ophthalmopathy. TCRdb re-derived calls from the multiplex PCR reads in MiXCR, one entry per CDR3 protein. The sample includes some 720,000 distinct CDR3 sequences, about 17% of them seen just once. The sequenced material came from blood. These receptors came from a man aged 18 to 35 with Graves' hyperthyroidism. CDR3s include the opening cysteine and the closing phenylalanine or tryptophan. D genes are given only for firm matches. Where a row states a size, it is once, few, many or the class of an expanded clone; other rows omit it.

TRBJ2-2	TRBV28	many	TRBD2	TGTGCCAGCAGTTTCTCCATAGCGGGAGGCCCCGGGGAGCTGTTTTTT	CASSFSIAGGPGELFF
TRBJ1-2	TRBV2	many	TRBD1	TGTGCCAGCAGTGCGGTACAGGGGGTATCTGGCTACACCTTC	CASSAVQGVSGYTF
TRBJ1-5	TRBV25-1	NA	NA	TGTGCCAGCTTTCCGTCATATAGCAATCAGCCCCAGCATTTT	CASFPSYSNQPQHF
TRBJ1-1	TRBV2	few	NA	TGTGCCAGCAGTGAATTTTCCAACACTGAAGCTTTCTTT	CASSEFSNTEAFF
TRBJ1-5	TRBV27	few	TRBD1	TGTGCCAGCCGACGACAGGGGGCAAATCAGCCCCAGCATTTT	CASRRQGANQPQHF
TRBJ2-1	TRBV10-3	few	NA	TGTGCCATCAGTGTAGAGGAGAATGAGCAGTTCTTC	CAISVEENEQFF
TRBJ2-3	TRBV12-3/TRBV12-4	many	TRBD2	TGTGCCAGCAGTTTAGAACTAGCGGGGGCAGATACGCAGTATTTT	CASSLELAGADTQYF
TRBJ2-2	TRBV20-1	NA	TRBD2	TGCAGTGCAACTTTCGACCGGACTAGCGGGGAGGTGATAGGGGAGCTGTTTTTT	CSATFDRTSGEVIGELFF
TRBJ2-7	TRBV5-1	NA	TRBD2	TGCGCCAGCAGATGGACTAGCGGGTTCTCCTACGAGCAGTACTTC	CASRWTSGFSYEQYF
TRBJ2-3	TRBV5-1	few	TRBD1	TGCGCCAGCAGCTTGGGGACAGGGGAGGATACGCAGTATTTT	CASSLGTGEDTQYF
TRBJ2-1	TRBV11-2	many	TRBD2	TGTGCCAGCAGCTTAGCCCCCGGGGCGGGAGGCGGCGATGAGCAGTTCTTC	CASSLAPGAGGGDEQFF
TRBJ1-3	TRBV7-8	NA	NA	TGTGCCAGCAGCTCCGGGACAAGCCCTGGAAACACCATATATTTT	CASSSGTSPGNTIYF
TRBJ2-7	TRBV10-3	many	TRBD1	TGTGCCATCAGTGATGCGGGACAGGGCTACGAGCAGTACTTC	CAISDAGQGYEQYF